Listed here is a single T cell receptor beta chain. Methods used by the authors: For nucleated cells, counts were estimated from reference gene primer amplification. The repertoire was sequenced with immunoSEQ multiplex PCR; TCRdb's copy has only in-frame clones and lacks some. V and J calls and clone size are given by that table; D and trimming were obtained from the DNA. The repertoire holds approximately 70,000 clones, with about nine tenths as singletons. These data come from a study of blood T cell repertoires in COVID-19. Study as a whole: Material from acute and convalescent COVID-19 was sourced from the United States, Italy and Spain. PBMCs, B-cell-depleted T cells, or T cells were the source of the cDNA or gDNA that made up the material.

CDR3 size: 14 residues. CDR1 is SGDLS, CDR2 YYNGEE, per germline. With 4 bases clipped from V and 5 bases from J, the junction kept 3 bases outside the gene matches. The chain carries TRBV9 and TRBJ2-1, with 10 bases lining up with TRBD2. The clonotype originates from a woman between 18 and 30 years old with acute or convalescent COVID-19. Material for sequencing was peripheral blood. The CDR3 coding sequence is TGTGCCAGCAGCATAAGCGGGAGGGACAATGAGCAGTTCTTC. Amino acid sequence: CASSISGRDNEQFF.